This T cell receptor (beta chain) comes out of a study of regulatory T cells in long-lasting Graves disease. This clonotype was seen many times. Stated time point: persistent/refractory GD, antithyroid drugs over 5 years with positive TRAb. RNA isolated from PBMCs was used to make the TCR library. Each of the patients was recruited from an endocrinology department situated in Xi'an, China. CDR3 length equals 15 residues. V lost 3 bases to trimming and J lost 2 bases, with 11 bases between them. Looked up from germline, CDR1 is MDHEN and CDR2 is SYDVKM. To make TCR beta libraries, researchers used iRepertoire HTBI primers and Arm-PCR of CDR3 regions. TCRdb re-analysed the multiplex PCR reads in MiXCR, keeping a single row per CDR3 protein. The sample has 400,000 to 500,000 distinct CDR3 sequences; around a fifth are singletons.

The sample consisted of peripheral blood mononuclear cells (PBMCs), taken when the disease was refractory, from a patient treated with antithyroid drugs. This chain uses TRBV28 with TRBJ1-5, with D hard to call. This receptor was identified in a female donor with Graves disease. CDR3 DNA sequence: TGTGCCAGCAGTTTCGCGAAGTCGGGCAATCAGCCCCAGCATTTT. It translates to CASSFAKSGNQPQHF.